This T cell receptor (beta chain) appears in the sequencing data of a study of cytomegalovirus exposure and HLA in healthy donors. Whole-study findings and limits: In a later analysis, HLA-C alleles had the fewest associated TCRs, DRB1 alleles the most. Cytomegalovirus status was reportedly diagnosed by the classifier with high sensitivity and specificity.

About this clone: The antigen is undetermined.

Trimming took off 1 base at V and 7 bases at J, with 14 bases between the two ends. Per germline, CDR1 SNHLY and CDR2 FYNNEI. CDR3 length: 14 residues. The PCR made use of 60 Vbeta and 13 Jbeta primers. As processed by the authors: A later analysis counted 80 million or so unique TCR beta chains, some 11 million shared. Generated by immunoSEQ multiplex PCR, the TCRdb table keeps only in-frame clones and is missing some. V and J calls and clone size are those listed in that table; D and trimming were worked out from the DNA. The sample has about 150,000 clones; approximately 79% are singletons. Donors showed nominal health when sampled, although they likely had unrecorded immune exposures.

The sequence came from a woman in her thirties in good health and CMV-seronegative. This chain joins TRBV2 and TRBJ2-7; D is unresolved. Sequenced material: PBMCs. CDR3 in amino acids: CASSEVLFSGEQYF. The CDR3 DNA reads TGTGCCAGCAGTGAAGTGCTGTTCTCCGGGGAGCAGTACTTC.